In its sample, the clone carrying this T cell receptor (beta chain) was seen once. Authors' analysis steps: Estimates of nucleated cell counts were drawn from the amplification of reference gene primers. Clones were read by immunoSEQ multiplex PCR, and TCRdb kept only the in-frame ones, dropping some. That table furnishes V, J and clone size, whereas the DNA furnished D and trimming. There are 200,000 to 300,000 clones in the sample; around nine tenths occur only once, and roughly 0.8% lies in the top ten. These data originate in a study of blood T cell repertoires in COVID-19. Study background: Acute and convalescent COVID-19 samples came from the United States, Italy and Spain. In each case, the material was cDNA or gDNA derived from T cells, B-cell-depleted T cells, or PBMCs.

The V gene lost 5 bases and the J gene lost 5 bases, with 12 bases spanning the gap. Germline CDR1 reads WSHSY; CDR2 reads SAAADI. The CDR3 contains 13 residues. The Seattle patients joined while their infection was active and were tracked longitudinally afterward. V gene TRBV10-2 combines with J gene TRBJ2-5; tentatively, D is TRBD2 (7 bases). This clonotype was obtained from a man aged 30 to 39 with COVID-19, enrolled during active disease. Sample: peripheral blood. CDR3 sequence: CASSPGGRETQYF. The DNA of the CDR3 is TGCGCCAGCAGTCCGGGGGGCCGGGAGACCCAGTACTTC.